This is a list of T cell receptor beta chains from one sample in a study of T cell responses to AZD1222 COVID-19 vaccine. TCRdb's copy holds only in-frame clones and misses some; the assay was immunoSEQ multiplex PCR. This table has 150,000 to 180,000 clones, roughly nine tenths appearing once. The sequences come from peripheral blood, collected after recovery from COVID-19. The receptors originated from an adult who had recovered from COVID-19. Each CDR3 is given with its conserved first and last residue. A D gene is named only where the DNA matches it firmly. Rows may omit the clone size; those that give it use once, few, many or a size class.

d_gene: NA; j_gene: TRBJ1-6; abundance: few; v_gene: TRBV6-1; CDR3aa: CASSEDPGYSPLHF; CDR3nt: TGTGCCAGCAGTGAAGATCCGGGTTACTCACCCCTCCACTTT
d_gene: NA; j_gene: TRBJ1-2; abundance: medium-sized; v_gene: TRBV14; CDR3aa: CASSQVPGSNYGYTF; CDR3nt: TGTGCCAGCAGCCAAGTTCCAGGGTCTAACTATGGCTACACCTTC
d_gene: NA; j_gene: TRBJ2-2; abundance: NA; v_gene: TRBV6-5; CDR3aa: CASSFRWTGELFF; CDR3nt: TGTGCCAGCAGTTTTCGCTGGACCGGGGAGCTGTTTTTT
d_gene: NA; j_gene: TRBJ2-7; abundance: NA; v_gene: TRBV6-5; CDR3aa: CASSHQLASYEQYF; CDR3nt: TGTGCCAGCAGTCATCAACTGGCGTCCTACGAGCAGTACTTC
d_gene: NA; j_gene: TRBJ2-2; abundance: NA; v_gene: TRBV5-6; CDR3aa: CASSPYGYGELFF; CDR3nt: TGTGCCAGCAGCCCGTACGGATACGGGGAGCTGTTTTTT
d_gene: NA; j_gene: TRBJ2-2; abundance: NA; v_gene: TRBV7-2; CDR3aa: CASSWNTGELFF; CDR3nt: TGTGCCAGCAGCTGGAACACCGGGGAGCTGTTTTTT
d_gene: NA; j_gene: TRBJ1-2; abundance: NA; v_gene: TRBV25-1; CDR3aa: CASTRLGGPYTF; CDR3nt: TGTGCCAGCACTCGGTTAGGGGGGCCCTACACCTTC
d_gene: NA; j_gene: TRBJ2-5; abundance: NA; v_gene: TRBV5-1; CDR3aa: CASRWVGAVRRETQYF; CDR3nt: TGCGCCAGCAGATGGGTCGGGGCGGTACGCAGGGAGACCCAGTACTTC
d_gene: NA; j_gene: TRBJ1-6; abundance: NA; v_gene: TRBV27; CDR3aa: CASSRWGADLALHF; CDR3nt: TGTGCCAGCAGTCGGTGGGGGGCCGACTTGGCCCTCCACTTT
d_gene: NA; j_gene: TRBJ1-1; abundance: NA; v_gene: TRBV12-3/TRBV12-4; CDR3aa: CASSLRSEAFF; CDR3nt: TGTGCCAGCAGTTTACGGAGTGAAGCTTTCTTT
d_gene: NA; j_gene: TRBJ1-2; abundance: NA; v_gene: TRBV3-1/TRBV3-2; CDR3aa: CASSPQTLYGYTF; CDR3nt: TGTGCCAGCAGCCCACAGACCCTTTATGGCTACACCTTC
d_gene: TRBD2; j_gene: TRBJ2-1; abundance: NA; v_gene: TRBV6-5; CDR3aa: CASRTSGTVNEQFF; CDR3nt: TGTGCCAGCCGGACTAGCGGGACAGTCAATGAGCAGTTCTTC
d_gene: NA; j_gene: TRBJ2-5; abundance: NA; v_gene: TRBV18; CDR3aa: CASSLQETQYF; CDR3nt: TGTGCCAGCTCACTTCAAGAGACCCAGTACTTC
d_gene: TRBD2; j_gene: TRBJ2-2; abundance: NA; v_gene: TRBV7-2; CDR3aa: CASSSTSGRAPGELFF; CDR3nt: TGTGCCAGCAGTTCCACTAGCGGGAGGGCCCCGGGGGAGCTGTTTTTT
d_gene: NA; j_gene: TRBJ2-2; abundance: NA; v_gene: TRBV6-1; CDR3aa: CASSEAQGGGELFF; CDR3nt: TGTGCCAGCAGTGAAGCACAGGGCGGCGGGGAGCTGTTTTTT
d_gene: TRBD2; j_gene: TRBJ2-4; abundance: NA; v_gene: TRBV2; CDR3aa: CASSVLAGAFKNIQYF; CDR3nt: TGTGCCAGCAGTGTTCTAGCGGGGGCCTTCAAAAACATTCAGTACTTC
d_gene: NA; j_gene: TRBJ1-2; abundance: NA; v_gene: TRBV6-5; CDR3aa: CASSYSGGANYGYTF; CDR3nt: TGTGCCAGCAGTTACTCGGGGGGAGCTAACTATGGCTACACCTTC
d_gene: NA; j_gene: TRBJ2-7; abundance: NA; v_gene: TRBV12-5; CDR3aa: CASGVTGPSGEQYF; CDR3nt: TGTGCTAGTGGGGTGACAGGCCCCTCGGGGGAGCAGTACTTC
d_gene: TRBD1; j_gene: TRBJ1-2; abundance: NA; v_gene: TRBV19; CDR3aa: CASTRGQRIYGYTF; CDR3nt: TGTGCCAGTACCCGGGGACAGCGTATCTATGGCTACACCTTC
d_gene: NA; j_gene: TRBJ1-4; abundance: NA; v_gene: TRBV11-2; CDR3aa: CASSLDRVATNEKLFF; CDR3nt: TGTGCCAGCAGCTTAGACAGGGTCGCAACTAATGAAAAACTGTTTTTT
d_gene: TRBD2; j_gene: TRBJ2-5; abundance: few; v_gene: TRBV5-1; CDR3aa: CASSLLGTSRGETQYF; CDR3nt: TGCGCCAGCAGCTTGCTCGGGACTAGCAGGGGGGAGACCCAGTACTTC
d_gene: NA; j_gene: TRBJ1-5; abundance: NA; v_gene: TRBV2; CDR3aa: CASSEEGTWGNQPQHF; CDR3nt: TGTGCCAGCAGTGAAGAGGGGACTTGGGGCAATCAGCCCCAGCATTTT
d_gene: NA; j_gene: TRBJ1-2; abundance: NA; v_gene: TRBV5-1; CDR3aa: CASSLGSQFGYTF; CDR3nt: TGCGCCAGCAGCTTGGGGTCTCAGTTTGGCTACACCTTC